The 19 T cell receptor beta chains in this list originate from one sample, sequenced in a study of metastatic and nonmetastatic thyroid tumors. TCRdb re-called the PCR reads with MiXCR. The sample contains around 17,000 clones, about 13% of which appear only once. Until they underwent thyroid surgery, no patient had received any treatment. Sequencing was performed on blood. The origin of the receptors is a female donor with papillary thyroid cancer or a benign thyroid nodule (not recorded which). Some clones in this sample may be carry-over from other donors' samples.

This clone was seen at least ten times. The gene calls are TRBV7-2 and TRBJ2-1, with 11 bases aligning to TRBD2. Losses at the gene ends were 1 base for V and 0 bases for J; bases not matched to a gene: 2. CDR1 is SGHTA, CDR2 FQGNSA, per germline. This CDR3 comprises 17 residues. As DNA, the CDR3 is TGTGCCAGCAGCTTAGTAGCGGGGGGGATCTCCTACAATGAGCAGTTCTTC. Protein sequence: CASSLVAGGISYNEQFF.

This clone came up many times. The chain links TRBV30 to TRBJ2-7, with D unresolved. The V end was cut by 2 bases, the J end by 3 bases, with 11 bases between. This CDR3 has 13 residues. The germline V gene encodes CDR1 GTSNPN and CDR2 SVGIG (reference sequence). As DNA, the CDR3 is TGTGCCTGGAGTAAGGGAAATTTCTACGAGCAGTACTTC. As protein: CAWSKGNFYEQYF.

This clone was observed a few times. The rearrangement uses TRBV5-1 and TRBJ2-7, with D tentatively TRBD2 (6 bases). This CDR3 region has 14 residues. Trimming took 4 bases from V and 3 from J, leaving 14 bases between them. Germline CDR1 SGHRS, CDR2 YFSETQ. This CDR3 reads CASSLGGRLYEQYF. The CDR3 DNA is TGCGCCAGCAGCCTTGGAGGGAGACTCTACGAGCAGTACTTC. The full variable domain, with the rest looked up from reference TRBV5-1 and TRBJ2-7, is KAGVTQTPRYLIKTRGQQVTLSCSPISGHRSVSWYQQTPGQGLQFLFEYFSETQRNKGNFPGRFSGRQFSNSRSEMNVSTLELGDSALYLCASSLGGRLYEQYFGPGTRLTVT.

This clone was observed a single time. The chain combines TRBV20-1 with TRBJ1-5; a possible D gene is TRBD1 (6 bases). Deletions cut 3 bases from V and 2 bases from J, with 11 bases between. Germline V CDR1 and CDR2: DFQATT, SNEGSKA (reference sequence). The CDR3 length is 14 residues. In DNA, the CDR3 is TGCAGTGCTAGGGGGGGCGAGGGCAATCAGCCCCAGCATTTT. This codes for CSARGGEGNQPQHF.

The rearrangement uses TRBV6-2 or TRBV6-3 and TRBJ1-5; 10 bases are shared with TRBD1. The CDR3 totals 14 residues. J was trimmed by 6 bases and V by 6 bases; bases with no gene match: 5. CDR1 and CDR2 from the germline V gene are MNHEY and SVGEGT. The CDR3 DNA follows: TGTGCCAGCAGAACGACAGGGGGCGGTCAGCCCCAGCATTTT. Its protein is CASRTTGGGQPQHF.

In nucleotides, the CDR3 is TGTGCCAGCAGTGAAGAGGCAGAACTCACTGAAGCTTTCTTT. This gives the protein CASSEEAELTEAFF. The V and J genes are TRBV6-1 and TRBJ1-1; D not resolved. The CDR3 totals 14 residues. V lost 1 base, J lost 4 bases, and 10 bases lay in between. Germline V CDR1 and CDR2: MNHNS, SASEGT.

This clone was counted many times. V gene TRBV5-5 combines with J gene TRBJ1-2; D is unclear. This CDR3 spans 14 amino acids. Deletions cut 2 bases from V and 8 bases from J, with 16 bases between. CDR1 is SGHKS, CDR2 YYEKEE, per germline (reference sequence). The CDR3, as DNA: TGTGCCAGCAGCTTTTCGTCCTGGACTGTCGGCTACACCTTC. Translation gives CASSFSSWTVGYTF.

Concerning this clone itself: The CDR3 does not close with the conserved phenylalanine or tryptophan, likely indicating a read error. This chain uses TRBV7-2 with TRBJ1-2; no firm D call. CDR1 SGHTA and CDR2 FQGNSA come from the germline V gene. The V end lost 0 bases, the J end lost 1 base, and 9 bases lay between the germline ends. This CDR3 has 15 residues. The CDR3: CASSLATVGNYGYTL. The CDR3 DNA sequence: TGTGCCAGCAGCTTAGCCACAGTGGGTAACTATGGCTACACCCTC.

The table lists this clone with a few counts. The rearrangement links TRBV19 to TRBJ1-1; the D is unclear. The CDR3 extends over 13 amino acids. Germline CDR1 is LNHDA and CDR2 is SQIVND (reference sequence). V was trimmed by 3 bases and J by 11 bases, leaving 16 bases between them. CDR3 loop: CASSILVSDEAFF. In nucleotides, the CDR3 is TGTGCCAGTAGTATTTTGGTGAGTGATGAGGCTTTCTTT. The entire variable domain, with the rest obtained from reference TRBV19 and TRBJ1-1, is as follows: DGGITQSPKYLFRKEGQNVTLSCEQNLNHDAMYWYRQDPGQGLRLIYYSQIVNDFQKGDIAEGYSVSREKKESFPLTVTSAQKNPTAFYLCASSILVSDEAFFGQGTRLTVV.

This rearrangement joins TRBV6-1 to TRBJ2-7; D ambiguous. Deletions cut 1 base from V and 4 bases from J, with 8 bases between. The length of the CDR3 is 13 residues. The germline CDR1 and CDR2 sequences are MNHNS and SASEGT. CDR3: CASSEGLRYEQYF. As DNA, the CDR3 is TGTGCCAGCAGTGAAGGCCTTAGGTACGAGCAGTACTTC.

This chain uses TRBV20-1 with TRBJ2-7, with D uncertain. Looked up from germline, CDR1 is DFQATT and CDR2 is SNEGSKA (reference sequence). V lost 8 bases and J 4 bases, leaving 18 bases between the germline ends. The CDR3 covers 13 residues. The CDR3 region has the DNA TGCAGTCAGTCTCGTCTTAATGGATACGAGCAGTACTTC. Protein sequence: CSQSRLNGYEQYF.

Notes on this clone: One end of the junction fails to match germline, which may point to a read error. The chain carries TRBV19 and TRBJ1-5; perhaps TRBD1 as D (6 bases). CDR3 length equals 16 residues. Germline V gives CDR1 LNHDA, CDR2 SQIVND (reference sequence). CDR3 DNA: TGTGCCAGTAGTATTGGTGACAGGCCGGGCAATCAGCCCCGGCATTTT. It yields the protein CASSIGDRPGNQPRHF.

Comment on this clone: A junction boundary mismatches the germline segment, possibly from a read error. The chain combines TRBV12-3 or TRBV12-4 with TRBJ2-7; TRBD1 is a possible D gene (5 bases). The CDR3 totals 12 residues. DNA for the CDR3: TGTGCCATCAGTCCTGACAGCTACGAGCAGTACTTC. The encoded protein is CAISPDSYEQYF.

This clone occurred many times. This CDR3 reads CSAKPGTSGGGEQFF. The DNA of the CDR3 is TGCAGTGCTAAACCTGGGACTAGCGGGGGGGGTGAGCAGTTCTTC. The chain combines TRBV20-1 with TRBJ2-1; 16 bases are shared with TRBD2. V lost 4 bases, J lost 9 bases, and 6 bases stayed unmatched. Germline CDR1 DFQATT, CDR2 SNEGSKA (reference sequence). CDR3 length: 15 amino acids.

This clone was detected ten times or more. J is TRBJ2-3 and V is TRBV30; D could derive from TRBD1 or TRBD2 (5 bases each). The germline V and J ends were trimmed by 5 bases and 2 bases, with 14 bases remaining between them. CDR3 length: 14 amino acids. In germline, CDR1 is GTSNPN, CDR2 SVGIG (reference sequence). The CDR3 loop is CAWGGSWATDTQYF. CDR3 DNA: TGTGCCTGGGGGGGAAGCTGGGCCACAGATACGCAGTATTTT.

This clone has a handful of counts. V is TRBV28 and J is TRBJ1-1, with D hard to call. CDR3 length: 12 residues. Germline V lookup: CDR1 MDHEN, CDR2 SYDVKM. DNA of the CDR3: TGTGTCTCTTTTTCAGCGAACACTGAAGCTTTCTTT. Amino acid sequence: CVSFSANTEAFF.

This clone showed up just a few times. A read error may account for a junction end that differs from germline. The rearrangement links TRBV19 to TRBJ2-7; D ambiguous. Germline V gives CDR1 LNHDA, CDR2 SQIVND (reference sequence). This CDR3 comprises 15 residues. CDR3 residues: CASSRTGSRSYDQYF. The DNA of the CDR3 is TGTGCCAGTAGCCGCACTGGGTCTCGCTCCTACGATCAGTACTTC.

This clone was detected many times. The chain is built from TRBV4-1 and TRBJ1-2; D is undetermined. The germline V and J ends were trimmed by 1 base and 2 bases, with 14 bases remaining between them. CDR1 and CDR2 (germline): MGHRA, YSYEKL. The CDR3 length is 16 residues. CDR3 sequence (DNA): TGCGCCAGCAGCCAAGCAACCCACGACCTAAACTATGGCTACACCTTC. Its translation is CASSQATHDLNYGYTF.

This clone appeared a few times. The genes are TRBV6-5 and TRBJ1-1; D unclear. The length of the CDR3 is 14 residues. The germline gives CDR1 MNHEY, CDR2 SVGAGI. V shed 2 bases and J shed 7 bases, with 14 bases lying between them. The DNA of the CDR3 is TGTGCCAGCAGTTACGGTGGAGCCTTTAGTGAAGCTTTCTTT. Translating it yields CASSYGGAFSEAFF.